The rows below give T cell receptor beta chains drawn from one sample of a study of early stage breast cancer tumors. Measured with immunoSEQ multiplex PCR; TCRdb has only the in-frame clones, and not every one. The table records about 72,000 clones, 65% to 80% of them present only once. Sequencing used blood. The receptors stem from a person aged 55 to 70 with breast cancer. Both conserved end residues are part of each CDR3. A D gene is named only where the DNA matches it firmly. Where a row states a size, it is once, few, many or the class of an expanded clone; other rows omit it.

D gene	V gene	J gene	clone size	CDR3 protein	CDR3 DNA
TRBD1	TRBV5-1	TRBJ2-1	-	CASSVDRYNEQFF	TGCGCCAGCAGCGTGGACAGGTACAATGAGCAGTTCTTC
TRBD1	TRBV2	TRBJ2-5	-	CASSWDRGQGETQYF	TGTGCCAGCAGTTGGGACAGGGGGCAAGGAGAGACCCAGTACTTC
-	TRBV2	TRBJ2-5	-	CASSEIVQETQYF	TGTGCCAGCAGTGAAATAGTACAAGAGACCCAGTACTTC
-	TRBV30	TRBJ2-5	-	CAWSSLGAQYF	TGTGCCTGGAGTTCCCTCGGGGCCCAGTACTTC
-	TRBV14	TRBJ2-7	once	CASSQIPSYEQYF	TGTGCCAGCAGCCAAATTCCATCCTACGAGCAGTACTTC
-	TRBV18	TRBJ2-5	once	CASSPGLEETQYF	TGTGCCAGCTCACCGGGATTGGAGGAGACCCAGTACTTC
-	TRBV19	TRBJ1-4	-	CASSMPGEKLFF	TGTGCCAGTAGTATGCCGGGGGAAAAACTGTTTTTT
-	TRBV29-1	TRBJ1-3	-	CSAAALSGNTIYF	TGCAGCGCAGCGGCCCTCTCTGGAAACACCATATATTTT
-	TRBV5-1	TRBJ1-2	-	CASSHAGRENYGYTF	TGCGCCAGCAGCCATGCGGGCAGGGAAAACTATGGCTACACCTTC
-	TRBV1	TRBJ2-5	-	CTSSQTLLAGDQETQYF	TGCACCAGCAGCCAGACCCTACTAGCGGGTGACCAAGAGACCCAGTACTTC
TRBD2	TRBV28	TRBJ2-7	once	CASRPPGLALYEQYF	TGTGCCAGCAGACCTCCGGGACTAGCACTCTACGAGCAGTACTTC
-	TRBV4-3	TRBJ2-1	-	CASSQDGTGGGYNEQFF	TGCGCCAGCAGCCAAGATGGTACTGGCGGAGGGTACAATGAGCAGTTCTTC
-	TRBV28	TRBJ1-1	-	CASSLGGVGTEAFF	TGTGCCAGCAGTTTAGGGGGGGTGGGCACTGAAGCTTTCTTT
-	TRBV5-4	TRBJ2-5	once	CASRRSQGGETQYF	TGTGCCAGCAGGCGGTCACAGGGCGGGGAGACCCAGTACTTC
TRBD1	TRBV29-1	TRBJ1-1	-	CSAAGRGRDTEAFF	TGCAGCGCCGCAGGCAGGGGGCGGGACACTGAAGCTTTCTTT
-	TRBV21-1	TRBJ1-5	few	CASSKMWQGGNQPQHF	TGTGCCAGCAGCAAAATGTGGCAGGGAGGCAATCAGCCCCAGCATTTT
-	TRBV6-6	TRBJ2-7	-	CASSPYRETYEQYF	TGTGCCAGCAGTCCTTACAGGGAAACCTACGAGCAGTACTTC
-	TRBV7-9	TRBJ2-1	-	CASSLLGTSNEQFF	TGTGCCAGCAGCTTACTCGGGACATCTAATGAGCAGTTCTTC
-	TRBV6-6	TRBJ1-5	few	CASSKQEINQPQHF	TGTGCCAGCAGTAAACAGGAAATCAATCAGCCCCAGCATTTT
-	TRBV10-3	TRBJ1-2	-	CAISESNNNYGYTF	TGTGCCATCAGTGAGTCGAATAACAACTATGGCTACACCTTC
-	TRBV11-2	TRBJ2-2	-	CASSWQGPTGELFF	TGTGCCAGCAGCTGGCAGGGGCCCACCGGGGAGCTGTTTTTT
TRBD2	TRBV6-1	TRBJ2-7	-	CASSLEEREGHEQYF	TGTGCCAGCAGCCTGGAGGAGCGGGAGGGCCACGAGCAGTACTTC
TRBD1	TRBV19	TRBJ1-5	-	CASRQGVLYNQPQHF	TGTGCCAGTAGACAGGGGGTCTTATACAATCAGCCCCAGCATTTT
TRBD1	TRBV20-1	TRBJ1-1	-	CSARAGGEAFF	TGCAGTGCTAGGGCAGGGGGTGAAGCTTTCTTT
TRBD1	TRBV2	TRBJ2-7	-	CASSQIGGGEQYF	TGTGCCAGCAGCCAAATAGGGGGCGGCGAGCAGTACTTC
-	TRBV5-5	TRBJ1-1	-	CASRAGGLGLGTEAFF	TGTGCCAGCAGGGCTGGGGGGTTGGGTTTGGGCACTGAAGCTTTCTTT
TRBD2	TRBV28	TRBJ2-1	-	CASSPGGGSYNEQFF	TGTGCCAGCAGTCCCGGGGGAGGGAGCTACAATGAGCAGTTCTTC
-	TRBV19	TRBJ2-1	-	CASSIKQGIYNEQFF	TGTGCCAGTAGTATCAAACAGGGAATTTACAATGAGCAGTTCTTC
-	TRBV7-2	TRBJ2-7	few	CASSLEPRAAPYEQYF	TGTGCCAGCAGCTTAGAGCCCCGGGCAGCACCCTACGAGCAGTACTTC
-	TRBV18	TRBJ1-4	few	CASSQATNEKLFF	TGTGCCAGCTCACAGGCGACTAATGAAAAACTGTTTTTT
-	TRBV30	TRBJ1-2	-	CAWSHSRDFGGYTF	TGTGCCTGGAGTCACAGCCGGGACTTCGGGGGCTACACCTTC
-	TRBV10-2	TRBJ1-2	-	CASSGGKQGYTF	TGCGCCAGCAGTGGCGGGAAACAGGGCTACACCTTC
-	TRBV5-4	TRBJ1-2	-	CASSPEGVNGYTF	TGTGCCAGCAGTCCGGAGGGGGTTAATGGCTACACCTTC
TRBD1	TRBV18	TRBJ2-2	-	CASSPLTGQGINTGELFF	TGTGCCAGCTCACCACTAACGGGACAGGGGATCAACACCGGGGAGCTGTTTTTT
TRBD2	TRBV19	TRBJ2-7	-	CASSIRGLAGVNEQYF	TGTGCCAGTAGTATCCGAGGACTAGCGGGAGTTAACGAGCAGTACTTC
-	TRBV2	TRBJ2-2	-	CASTREVSGELFF	TGTGCCAGCACCAGGGAGGTCAGCGGGGAGCTGTTTTTT
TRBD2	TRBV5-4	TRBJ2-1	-	CASSPTTSGAPREQFF	TGTGCCAGCAGCCCCACGACTAGCGGAGCCCCCCGGGAGCAGTTCTTC
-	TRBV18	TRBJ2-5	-	CASSLGVQETQYF	TGTGCCAGCTCACTGGGGGTTCAAGAGACCCAGTACTTC
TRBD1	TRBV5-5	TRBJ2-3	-	CASSRGQGGGADTQYF	TGTGCCAGCAGCAGGGGACAGGGTGGTGGGGCAGATACGCAGTATTTT
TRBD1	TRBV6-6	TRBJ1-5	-	CASSPTGGIRTQHF	TGTGCCAGCAGTCCCACAGGGGGCATTAGGACCCAGCATTTT
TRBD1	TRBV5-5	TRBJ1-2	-	CASSFEGATAFGYTF	TGTGCCAGCAGCTTCGAGGGGGCCACGGCGTTTGGCTACACCTTC
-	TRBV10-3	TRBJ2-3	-	CAISTLGATDTQYF	TGTGCCATCAGTACTCTCGGGGCCACAGATACGCAGTATTTT
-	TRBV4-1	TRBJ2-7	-	CASSIDGRLLQQYF	TGCGCCAGCAGCATTGACGGCCGTTTACTCCAGCAGTACTTC
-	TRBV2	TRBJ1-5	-	CASSGISQHF	TGTGCCAGCAGTGGCATCAGTCAGCATTTT
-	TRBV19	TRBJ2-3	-	CASSGQTDTQYF	TGTGCCAGTAGTGGTCAAACAGATACGCAGTATTTT
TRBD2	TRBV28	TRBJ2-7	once	CATLAHREGKQYF	TGTGCCACGTTAGCCCACCGGGAGGGCAAGCAGTACTTC
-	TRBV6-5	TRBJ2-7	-	CASRPDAIHEQYF	TGTGCCAGCAGACCGGACGCCATCCACGAGCAGTACTTC
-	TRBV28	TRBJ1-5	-	CASSFSVNQPQHF	TGTGCCAGCAGTTTCTCAGTTAATCAGCCCCAGCATTTT
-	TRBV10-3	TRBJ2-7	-	CAISVGQAYEQYF	TGTGCCATCAGTGTCGGCCAGGCCTACGAGCAGTACTTC
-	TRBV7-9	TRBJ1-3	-	CASSPRGRSSGNTIYF	TGTGCCAGCAGCCCAAGGGGACGGTCCTCTGGAAACACCATATATTTT
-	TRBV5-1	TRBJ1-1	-	CASKLSTEAFF	TGCGCCAGCAAACTGAGCACTGAAGCTTTCTTT
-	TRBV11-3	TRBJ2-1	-	CASSLEGPGGGQFF	TGTGCCAGCAGCTTAGAAGGTCCGGGGGGCGGGCAGTTCTTC
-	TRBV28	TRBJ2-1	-	CASSLLHNEQFF	TGTGCCAGCAGTTTATTGCACAATGAGCAGTTCTTC
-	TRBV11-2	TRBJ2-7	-	CASSSTLEQYF	TGTGCCAGCAGCTCGACTCTCGAGCAGTACTTC
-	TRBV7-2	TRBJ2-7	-	CASSPSPGRRQYF	TGTGCCAGCAGCCCCTCCCCTGGACGGAGACAGTACTTC
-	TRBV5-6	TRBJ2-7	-	CASTRTRLGQQYF	TGTGCCAGCACCCGAACCCGACTGGGACAGCAGTACTTC
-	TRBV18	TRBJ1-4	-	CASSPPLEKLFF	TGTGCCAGCTCACCACCGTTGGAGAAACTGTTTTTT
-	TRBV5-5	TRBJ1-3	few	CASSSDNSGNTIYF	TGTGCCAGCAGCTCTGACAACTCTGGAAACACCATATATTTT
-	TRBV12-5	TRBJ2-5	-	CASGGGPRETQYF	TGTGCTAGTGGCGGGGGACCGCGAGAGACCCAGTACTTC
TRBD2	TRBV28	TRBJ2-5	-	CASSSPSTSGRTQETQYF	TGTGCCAGCAGTTCTCCGTCGACTAGCGGGAGGACGCAAGAGACCCAGTACTTC